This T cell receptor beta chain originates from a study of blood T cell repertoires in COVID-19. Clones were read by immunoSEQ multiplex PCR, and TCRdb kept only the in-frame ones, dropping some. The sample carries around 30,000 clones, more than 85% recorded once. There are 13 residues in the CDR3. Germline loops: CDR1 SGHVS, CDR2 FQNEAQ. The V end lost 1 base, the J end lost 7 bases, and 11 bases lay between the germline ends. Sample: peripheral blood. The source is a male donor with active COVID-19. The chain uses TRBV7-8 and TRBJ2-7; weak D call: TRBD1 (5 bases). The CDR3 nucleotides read TGTGCCAGCAGCTTAGGGGGCTTCGGTGAGCAGTACTTC. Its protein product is CASSLGGFGEQYF.